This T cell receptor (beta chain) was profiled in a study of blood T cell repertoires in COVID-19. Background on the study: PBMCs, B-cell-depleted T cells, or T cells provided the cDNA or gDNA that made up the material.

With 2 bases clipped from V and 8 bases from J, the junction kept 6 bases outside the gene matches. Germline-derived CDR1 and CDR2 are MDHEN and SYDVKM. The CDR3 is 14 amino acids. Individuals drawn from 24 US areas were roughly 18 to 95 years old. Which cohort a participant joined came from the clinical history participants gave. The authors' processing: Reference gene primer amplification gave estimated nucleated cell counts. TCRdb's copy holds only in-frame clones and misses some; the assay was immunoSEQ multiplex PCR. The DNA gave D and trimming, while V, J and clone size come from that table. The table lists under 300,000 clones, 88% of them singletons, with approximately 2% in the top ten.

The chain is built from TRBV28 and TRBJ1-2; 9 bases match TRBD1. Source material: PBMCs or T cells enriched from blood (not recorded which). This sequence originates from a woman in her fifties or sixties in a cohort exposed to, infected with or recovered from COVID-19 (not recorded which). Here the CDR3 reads CASSLLTGGLGYTF. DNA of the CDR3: TGTGCCAGCAGTTTACTGACAGGGGGGTTGGGCTACACCTTC.